Shown below are 28 T cell receptor beta chains from a single sample sequenced in a study of naive and memory T cell subsets. The beta constant-region primer was an equimolar mix of two oligonucleotides covering TRBC1 and TRBC2. Four rounds of PCR amplified the ligated cDNA using nested alpha and beta constant-region primers plus SP2. TCRdb re-analysed the UMI-ligation and nested PCR reads in MiXCR, keeping a single row per CDR3 protein. The table shows tens of thousands of distinct CDR3 sequences, with 9% occurring only once. Sequenced material: naive CD8+ T cells from blood. These TCRs come from a human donor in good health.

This clonotype was seen ten or more times. This chain connects TRBV28 to TRBJ2-1; no clear D. V dropped 5 bases and J dropped 3 bases, with 14 bases sitting between them. Germline CDR1 is MDHEN and CDR2 is SYDVKM. The CDR3 has 15 residues. CDR3 loop: CASSPRPLGYNEQFF. The CDR3 DNA reads as TGTGCCAGCAGTCCCCGCCCTCTAGGCTACAATGAGCAGTTCTTC.

This chain links TRBV9 with TRBJ2-7, with 7 bases identical to TRBD2. The V gene's germline CDR1 is SGDLS and CDR2 YYNGEE. The CDR3 covers 12 residues. With 7 bases clipped from V and 4 bases from J, the junction kept 5 bases outside the gene matches. The CDR3 DNA follows: TGTGCCAGCGGTACTAGCGATTACGAGCAGTACTTC. Protein: CASGTSDYEQYF.

Many counts were recorded for this clonotype. The J gene is TRBJ2-2, the V gene TRBV27; D not certain. Per germline, CDR1 MNHEY and CDR2 SMNVEV (reference sequence). The ends were cut back, 7 bases at V and 5 bases at J, with 5 bases in the middle. This CDR3 comprises 11 residues. CDR3 in DNA: TGTGCCAGCAAATCTACCGGGGAGCTGTTTTTT. Translating gives CASKSTGELFF.

At least ten counts were recorded for this clonotype. The chain recombines TRBV7-8 with TRBJ2-7; D is unclear. Trimming removed 1 base from V and 2 bases from J, with 9 bases in between. Looked up from germline, CDR1 is SGHVS and CDR2 is FQNEAQ. CDR3 length: 14 residues. The CDR3 reads CASSLERTPYEQYF. For the CDR3, the DNA is TGTGCCAGCAGCTTAGAAAGGACGCCCTACGAGCAGTACTTC.

This clonotype was found a few times. The chain carries TRBV4-2 and TRBJ2-7; 11 bases align to TRBD2. Germline trimming cut 1 base from V and 3 bases from J; bases unmatched to any gene: 5. The CDR3 has 16 amino acids. Per the germline V gene, CDR1 is LGHNA and CDR2 is YNFKEQ. The CDR3 DNA follows: TGTGCCAGCAGCCAAGGGGGGACTAGCGGAGACTACGAGCAGTACTTC. Protein sequence: CASSQGGTSGDYEQYF.

This clonotype was counted a few times. The chain joins TRBV6-2 or TRBV6-3 to TRBJ1-1; D is unclear. From germline, CDR1 is MNHEY and CDR2 SVGEGT. With 1 base removed from V and 8 bases from J, the gap between germline ends came to 11 bases. The CDR3 spans 13 residues. The CDR3 DNA reads as TGTGCCAGCAGTTACTTGGTTGGAAAAGAAGCTTTCTTT. Protein product: CASSYLVGKEAFF.

This clonotype appeared a few times. This rearrangement joins TRBV2 to TRBJ2-7; D may match TRBD1 or TRBD2 (5 bases each). CDR3 length: 14 residues. Trimming took 3 bases from V and 7 from J, leaving 16 bases between them. Germline CDR1 is SNHLY and CDR2 is FYNNEI. Here the CDR3 DNA reads TGTGCCAGCAGTGAGGTCCAGGGCCCGGGGGAGCAGTACTTC. Its translation is CASSEVQGPGEQYF.

This clonotype was counted at least ten times. The chain couples TRBV29-1 to TRBJ2-3, with 10 bases matching TRBD2. The CDR3 consists of 17 residues. Germline CDR1 reads SQVTM; CDR2 reads ANQGSEA. Trimming cost V 4 bases and J 5 bases; bases outside gene matches: 15. This CDR3 is CSVVGLLSGRALDTQYF. DNA for the CDR3: TGCAGCGTTGTCGGTCTTTTGAGCGGGAGGGCCCTAGATACGCAGTATTTT.

This clonotype showed up just a few times. The V and J genes are TRBV20-1 and TRBJ1-6, with D possibly being TRBD1 (5 bases). CDR3 length: 14 amino acids. Looked up from germline, CDR1 is DFQATT and CDR2 is SNEGSKA (reference sequence). V shed 1 base and J shed 7 bases, with 11 bases lying between them. CDR3: CSARAGTGNSPLHF. CDR3 DNA: TGCAGTGCTAGAGCAGGGACGGGAAATTCACCCCTCCACTTT.

The sample holds a few counts of this clonotype. The chain has TRBV20-1 and TRBJ2-7; 9 bases match TRBD2. The CDR3 contains 14 residues. With V trimmed by 5 bases and J by 6 bases, 11 bases remained unmatched. From germline, CDR1 is DFQATT and CDR2 SNEGSKA (reference sequence). CDR3: CSAHHSGRSGEQYF. The CDR3 DNA is TGCAGTGCTCATCATAGCGGGAGATCGGGCGAGCAGTACTTC.

CDR3 DNA: TGTGCCAGCAGTTACTCGATTTCCGGGACAGATGAGATCTACGAGCAGTACTTC. Its protein is CASSYSISGTDEIYEQYF. This rearrangement joins TRBV6-2 or TRBV6-3 to TRBJ2-7; 7 bases match TRBD1. Germline CDR1 reads MNHEY; CDR2 reads SVGEGT. The CDR3 has 18 amino acids. Trimming at V came to 0 bases and at J to 3 bases, leaving 14 bases not matched to a gene.

This clonotype was detected only a few times. V and J are TRBV12-3 or TRBV12-4 and TRBJ2-1; no definite D call. The V gene lost 3 bases and the J gene lost 6 bases, with 9 bases spanning the gap. This CDR3 region has 13 residues. In DNA form, the CDR3 reads TGTGCCAGCAGTTTCGGCACACCCAATGAGCAGTTCTTC. Protein product: CASSFGTPNEQFF.

Ten or more counts support this clonotype. The chain uses TRBV4-3 and TRBJ2-3, with a tentative D call TRBD2 (6 bases). V gave up 5 bases and J gave up 1 base, with 13 bases separating them. Germline lookup yields CDR1 LGHNA and CDR2 YSLEER. The CDR3 loop spans 15 amino acids. The CDR3 loop is CASSVAVFGTDTQYF. In nucleotides, the CDR3 is TGCGCCAGCAGCGTAGCGGTGTTTGGCACAGATACGCAGTATTTT.

This rearrangement joins TRBV4-3 to TRBJ1-4; the D is unclear. This CDR3 is built from 11 residues. Trimming took 0 bases from V and 12 from J, leaving 5 bases between them. Germline-derived CDR1 and CDR2 are LGHNA and YSLEER. CDR3 protein: CASSQDNELFF. CDR3 DNA: TGCGCCAGCAGCCAAGATAATGAACTGTTTTTT.

V and J are TRBV2 and TRBJ2-7; D ambiguous. The CDR3 is made up of 10 amino acids. The V end lost 8 bases, the J end lost 6 bases, and 8 bases lay between the germline ends. The germline V gene has CDR1 SNHLY and CDR2 FYNNEI. CDR3 DNA sequence: TGTGCCAGCTTACATGGCGAGCAGTACTTC. Its protein product is CASLHGEQYF.

This clonotype was counted ten times or more. The CDR3 loop reads CASDKPPLSILAGGLKQETQYF. CDR3 DNA: TGTGCCAGCGATAAGCCTCCTTTGTCGATACTAGCGGGAGGGCTAAAACAAGAGACCCAGTACTTC. This chain connects TRBV7-9 to TRBJ2-5, with 13 bases that match TRBD2. V shed 8 bases and J 2 bases; nucleotides not matched to a gene: 26. The CDR3 is 22 residues long. Germline V gene data show CDR1 as SEHNR and CDR2 as FQNEAQ (reference sequence).

This clonotype came up a few times. CDR3 sequence (DNA): TGTGCCAGCAGTTCCACAGCCGACAGGGTTCACTATGGCTACACCTTC. Its translation: CASSSTADRVHYGYTF. The chain carries TRBV12-3 or TRBV12-4 and TRBJ1-2; TRBD1 matches 7 bases. The CDR3 consists of 16 residues. Germline trimming cut 4 bases from V and 3 bases from J; bases unmatched to any gene: 11.

The gene calls are TRBV29-1 and TRBJ2-3, with D perhaps TRBD2 (6 bases). Germline V gives CDR1 SQVTM, CDR2 ANQGSEA. This CDR3 spans 15 amino acids. Trimming pared 7 bases from V and 2 bases from J, leaving 19 bases between. The CDR3 sequence is CSAVAVLRATDTQYF. CDR3 sequence (DNA): TGCAGCGCTGTAGCGGTTCTGCGTGCCACAGATACGCAGTATTTT.

CDR3 nucleotide sequence: TGCAGCGTTGTTCCGGGAGGGCATGAGCAGTTCTTC. It codes for CSVVPGGHEQFF. This chain links TRBV29-1 with TRBJ2-1; 8 bases agree with TRBD2. This CDR3 has 12 residues. J gave up 8 bases and V 4 bases, and 4 bases lay outside the gene matches. Germline V gene lookup returns CDR1 SQVTM and CDR2 ANQGSEA.

This clonotype has ten or more counts. The V and J genes are TRBV7-9 and TRBJ2-3, with D maybe TRBD1 (5 bases). This CDR3 has 13 residues. Trimming took off 1 base at V and 4 bases at J, with 6 bases between the two ends. The germline V gene encodes CDR1 SEHNR and CDR2 FQNEAQ (reference sequence). The CDR3 DNA sequence: TGTGCCAGCAGCTTAGTCAGGGCAGATACGCAGTATTTT. Translation gives CASSLVRADTQYF.

J is TRBJ2-2 and V is TRBV4-2; D not resolved. V was trimmed by 0 bases and J by 4 bases, leaving 15 bases between them. Per germline, CDR1 LGHNA and CDR2 YNFKEQ. The CDR3 runs 17 residues. The CDR3 sequence is CASSQEGVGFGTGELFF. CDR3 in DNA: TGTGCCAGCAGCCAAGAGGGTGTAGGGTTCGGCACCGGGGAGCTGTTTTTT.

This clonotype showed up just a few times. This rearrangement joins TRBV7-9 to TRBJ2-3; TRBD1 matches 10 bases. Trimming at V came to 5 bases and at J to 4 bases, leaving 12 bases not matched to a gene. CDR3 length: 17 amino acids. CDR1 and CDR2 from the germline V gene are SEHNR and FQNEAQ (reference sequence). CDR3 region: CASSNRGQGWMADTQYF. The CDR3 nucleotides read TGTGCCAGCAGCAACCGGGGACAGGGGTGGATGGCAGATACGCAGTATTTT.

This rearrangement joins TRBV24-1 to TRBJ2-3; 12 bases fit TRBD1. After removal of 4 bases from V and 5 bases from J, the junction contained 9 bases not matched to a gene. The CDR3 loop spans 17 amino acids. Germline V gene lookup returns CDR1 KGHDR and CDR2 SFDVKD. The CDR3 region is CATSDRPGTGGKDTQYF. CDR3 nucleotide sequence: TGTGCCACCAGTGACCGACCTGGGACAGGGGGCAAAGATACGCAGTATTTT.

The V and J genes are TRBV30 and TRBJ2-1; TRBD2 agrees at 9 bases. Germline values: CDR1 GTSNPN, CDR2 SVGIG (reference sequence). The CDR3 has 14 amino acids. With 7 bases clipped from V and 5 bases from J, the junction kept 9 bases outside the gene matches. Written as DNA, the CDR3 is TGTGCCTCCCAAGGGACTAGCACCCACAATGAGCAGTTCTTC. It specifies CASQGTSTHNEQFF.

V gene TRBV6-1 combines with J gene TRBJ2-3; 11 bases match TRBD1. The CDR3 totals 16 residues. CDR1 and CDR2 from the germline V gene are MNHNS and SASEGT. Losses at the gene ends were 6 bases for V and 5 bases for J; bases not matched to a gene: 10. Here the CDR3 reads CASSLSRDRGVDTQYF. CDR3 DNA sequence: TGTGCCAGCAGCCTTAGCCGGGACAGGGGGGTAGATACGCAGTATTTT.

V gene TRBV20-1 combines with J gene TRBJ2-5; D perhaps matches TRBD2 (6 bases). Trimming took off 0 bases at V and 2 bases at J, with 16 bases between the two ends. Germline V gene lookup returns CDR1 DFQATT and CDR2 SNEGSKA (reference sequence). The CDR3 consists of 16 residues. CDR3 amino acids: CSARDALALDQETQYF. CDR3 sequence (DNA): TGCAGTGCTAGAGATGCACTAGCCCTCGATCAAGAGACCCAGTACTTC.

CDR3 nucleotides: TGTGCCAGCAGCTTAGCCGCTAGCCTGTGGGGCACAGATACGCAGTATTTT. Protein sequence: CASSLAASLWGTDTQYF. This sequence joins TRBV7-9 and TRBJ2-3; D possibly corresponds to TRBD2 (5 bases). The germline CDR1 and CDR2 sequences are SEHNR and FQNEAQ (reference sequence). The CDR3 runs to 17 residues. Deletions cut 0 bases from V and 1 base from J, with 14 bases between.

Worth noting for this clonotype: This clone may be a read error of a much larger clone one base away. The chain has TRBV10-2 and TRBJ2-1; no clear D. This CDR3 spans 12 amino acids. In germline, CDR1 is WSHSY, CDR2 SAAADI. The DNA of the CDR3 is TGCGCCTGCAGACCGGGCTACAATGAGCAGTTCTTC. It translates to CACRPGYNEQFF.